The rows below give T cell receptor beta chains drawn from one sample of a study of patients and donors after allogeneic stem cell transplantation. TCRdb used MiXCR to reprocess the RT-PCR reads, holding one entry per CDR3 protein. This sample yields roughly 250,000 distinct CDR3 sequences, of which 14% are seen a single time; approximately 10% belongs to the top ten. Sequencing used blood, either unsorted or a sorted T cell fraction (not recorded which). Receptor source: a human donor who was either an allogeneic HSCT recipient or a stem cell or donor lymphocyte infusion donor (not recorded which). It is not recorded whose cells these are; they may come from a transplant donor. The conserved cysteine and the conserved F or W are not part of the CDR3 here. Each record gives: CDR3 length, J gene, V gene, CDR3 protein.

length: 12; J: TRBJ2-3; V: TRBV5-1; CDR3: ASSTSGDTDTQY
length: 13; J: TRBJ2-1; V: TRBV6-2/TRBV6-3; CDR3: ASMLQDGTNNEQF
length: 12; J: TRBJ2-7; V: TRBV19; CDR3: ASSLAESSYEQY
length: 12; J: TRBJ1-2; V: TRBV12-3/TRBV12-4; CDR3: ASSLLQGKYGYT
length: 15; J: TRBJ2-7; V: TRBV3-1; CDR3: ASSQDPTGGASNEQY
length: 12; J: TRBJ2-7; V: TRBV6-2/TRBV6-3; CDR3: ASSYGDISYEQY
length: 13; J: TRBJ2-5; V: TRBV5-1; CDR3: ASSLRSGHQETQY
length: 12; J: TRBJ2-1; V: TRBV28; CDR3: ASSFAGRGDEQF
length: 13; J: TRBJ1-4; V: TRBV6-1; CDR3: ASRQWDSPNEKLF
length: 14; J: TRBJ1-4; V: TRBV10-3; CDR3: AISERNRVTGEKLF
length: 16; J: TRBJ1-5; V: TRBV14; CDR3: ASSQERSADRDGQPQH